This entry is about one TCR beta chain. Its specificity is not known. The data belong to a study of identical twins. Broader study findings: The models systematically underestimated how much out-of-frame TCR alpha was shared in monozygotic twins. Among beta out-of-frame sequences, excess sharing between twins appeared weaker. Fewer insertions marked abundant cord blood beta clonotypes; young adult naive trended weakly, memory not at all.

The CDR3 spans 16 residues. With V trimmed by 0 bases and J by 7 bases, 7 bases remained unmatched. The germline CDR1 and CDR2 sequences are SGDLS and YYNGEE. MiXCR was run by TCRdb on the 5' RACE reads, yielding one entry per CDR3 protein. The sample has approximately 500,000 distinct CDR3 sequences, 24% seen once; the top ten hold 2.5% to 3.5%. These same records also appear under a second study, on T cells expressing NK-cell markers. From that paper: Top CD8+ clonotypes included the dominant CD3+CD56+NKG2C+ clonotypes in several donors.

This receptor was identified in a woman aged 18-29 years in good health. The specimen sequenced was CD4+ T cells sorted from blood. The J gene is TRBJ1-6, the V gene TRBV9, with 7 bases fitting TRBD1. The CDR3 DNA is TGTGCCAGCAGCGTAGCTGAGGGGGCCACAAATTCACCCCTCCACTTT. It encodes CASSVAEGATNSPLHF.